The sequence of this T cell receptor (beta chain) was determined in a study of T cell repertoires in cytomegalovirus infection. Overall study context: It can be stated that public TCR beta signatures indicated CMV infection as well as a matching HLA type. Study-wide points: HLA-C-restricted CMV-specific TCR beta clonotypes were dominant in the ex vivo response. Carriers of CMV plus the relevant HLA were identified by cumulative public TCR beta family frequency.

Via MiXCR, TCRdb re-called the reads, giving one row per CDR3 protein. This table has roughly 140,000 distinct CDR3 sequences, about 20% appearing once. With 4 bases removed from V and 6 bases from J, the gap between germline ends came to 7 bases. From germline, CDR1 is SGHTA and CDR2 FQGNSA. This CDR3 region has 11 residues. At least ten counts were recorded for this clonotype. No antigen is known for it. This chain uses TRBV7-2 with TRBJ2-7; D ambiguous. This TCR came from a human donor in good health (CMV status not recorded). Some clones in this sample may be carry-over from other donors' samples. Sequencing was carried out using PBMCs. CDR3 sequence: CASSSTFEQYF. As DNA, the CDR3 is TGTGCCAGCAGCTCTACGTTCGAGCAGTACTTC.